The sequence of this T cell receptor (beta chain) was determined in a study of shared clonotypes between healthy human individuals. The V and J ends lost 5 bases and 2 bases respectively, with 13 bases between them. Germline V gene sequence: CDR1 SEHNR, CDR2 FQNEAQ (reference sequence). The CDR3 totals 14 residues. It was 250 to 350 ng DNA, roughly 32,000 T cell genomes, that went into each replicate PCR of unsorted PBMC. Here immunoSEQ multiplex PCR was the method, and the copy in TCRdb shows in-frame clones only, minus some. Among approximately 500,000 clones, 75% to 85% were seen once, and the ten largest hold roughly 13%. For this clone: The target antigen is unknown.

The study's findings and limits: Measured sharing among donors was expected to vary with sequencing depth.

The sequence derives from a woman in her thirties or forties in good health. Some clones in this sample may be carry-over from other donors' samples. Source material: PBMCs. This rearrangement joins TRBV7-9 to TRBJ2-7; TRBD2 is a possible D gene (7 bases). The CDR3 spells CASSTRGRPYEQYF. The CDR3 DNA follows: TGTGCCAGCAGCACGCGGGGGCGCCCCTACGAGCAGTACTTC.